This T cell receptor beta chain comes out of a study of blood T cell repertoires in COVID-19. Study-wide context: Spain, Italy and the United States supplied samples that represented acute and convalescent COVID-19.

This clone occurred once. Profiling relied on immunoSEQ multiplex PCR, and the TCRdb table lists in-frame clones only, not all of them. The top ten clones hold about 4.5% of a sample with 130,000 or so clones, 82% of them seen once. The source is a woman in her 70s with acute or convalescent COVID-19. Specimen: peripheral blood.

DNA of the CDR3: TGTGCCAGCAGTTACTCGAGCACAGGGTTCGAGCAGTACTTC. This gives the protein CASSYSSTGFEQYF. V usage is TRBV6-6 and J usage is TRBJ2-7; D is possibly TRBD1 (6 bases). CDR3 length: 14 residues. CDR1 is MNHNY, CDR2 SVGAGI, per germline (reference sequence). With 0 bases removed from V and 6 bases from J, the gap between germline ends came to 12 bases.